Below are 13 T cell receptor beta chains sequenced from a single sample in a study of shared clonotypes between healthy human individuals. Clones were sequenced by immunoSEQ multiplex PCR, and TCRdb holds only the in-frame ones, with some missing. Among 2,500,000 or so clones listed, more than 85% were seen once. The sequencing sample was made of naive CD4+ T cells from PBMCs. Specified subset: CD45RA+ positively selected. All receptors derive from a man between 18 and 35 years old in good health. Some clones in this sample may be carry-over from other donors' samples.

The chain combines TRBV19 with TRBJ2-1; TRBD2 aligns across 8 bases. CDR1 and CDR2 (germline): LNHDA, SQIVND (reference sequence). J was trimmed by 3 bases and V by 5 bases; bases with no gene match: 15. The CDR3 length is 18 residues. Here the CDR3 reads CASSLKGSGSSLYNEQFF. The CDR3 DNA reads TGTGCCAGTAGTCTAAAGGGGAGCGGGAGCTCCCTCTACAATGAGCAGTTCTTC.

The chain joins TRBV27 to TRBJ1-4, with D hard to call. The V end was cut by 4 bases, the J end by 4 bases, with 4 bases between. Germline lookup yields CDR1 MNHEY and CDR2 SMNVEV (reference sequence). This CDR3 region has 12 residues. The CDR3 spells CASSSNNEKLFF. For the CDR3, the DNA is TGTGCCAGCAGTTCAAATAATGAAAAACTGTTTTTT.

The chain recombines TRBV28 with TRBJ2-5, with a tentative D call TRBD2 (6 bases). This CDR3 is 14 amino acids long. V lost 8 bases and J 2 bases, leaving 15 bases between the germline ends. The germline V gene has CDR1 MDHEN and CDR2 SYDVKM. CDR3 sequence (DNA): TGTGCCAGCGCAGCGGCCGGGGGACAAGAGACCCAGTACTTC. This sequence encodes CASAAAGGQETQYF.

The chain combines TRBV9 with TRBJ2-4; no firm D call. Trimming pared 4 bases from V and 8 bases from J, leaving 16 bases between. The CDR3 runs 14 residues. Germline V CDR1 and CDR2: SGDLS, YYNGEE. The CDR3 loop reads CASSPPSFGYIQYF. In DNA form, the CDR3 reads TGTGCCAGCAGCCCCCCCTCTTTTGGATACATTCAGTACTTC.

This chain links TRBV28 with TRBJ2-5, with 8 nucleotides matching TRBD1. This CDR3 region has 13 residues. Per the germline V gene, CDR1 is MDHEN and CDR2 is SYDVKM. V lost 6 bases to trimming and J lost 5 bases; unmatched junction nucleotides: 5. The CDR3 nucleotides read TGTGCCAGCAGCACCCGGGACAGGGAGACCCAGTACTTC. As protein: CASSTRDRETQYF.

The gene calls are TRBV6-5 and TRBJ2-2, with unresolved D. V was clipped by 7 bases and J by 3 bases, with 6 bases between them. The germline CDR1 and CDR2 sequences are MNHEY and SVGAGI. The length of the CDR3 is 12 residues. CDR3 in amino acids: CASKRDTGELFF. Written as DNA, the CDR3 is TGTGCCAGCAAAAGGGACACCGGGGAGCTGTTTTTT.

V usage is TRBV11-2 and J usage is TRBJ2-3, with D hard to call. Trimming took off 8 bases at V and 1 base at J, with 7 bases between the two ends. Per germline, CDR1 SGHAT and CDR2 FQNNGV. This CDR3 is built from 12 residues. The CDR3, as DNA: TGTGCCAGCGAGATACGCACAGATACGCAGTATTTT. Translating gives CASEIRTDTQYF.

In its sample, this clone was seen once. V usage is TRBV27 and J usage is TRBJ2-7; tentative D call: TRBD2 (5 bases). The germline V gene has CDR1 MNHEY and CDR2 SMNVEV (reference sequence). The length of the CDR3 is 14 residues. The V end lost 7 bases, the J end lost 1 base, and 14 bases lay between the germline ends. The CDR3: CASKHQRESYEQYF. Written as DNA, the CDR3 is TGTGCCAGCAAACACCAAAGGGAGTCCTACGAGCAGTACTTC.

In this sample, this clone turned up once. The V call is TRBV11-2, the J call TRBJ2-7, with unresolved D. V lost 5 bases and J lost 5, with 19 bases in between. The CDR3 runs to 15 residues. Germline assignment: CDR1 SGHAT and CDR2 FQNNGV. The CDR3: CASSPPSRPVHEQYF. The DNA of the CDR3 is TGTGCCAGCAGCCCCCCATCCCGCCCAGTGCACGAGCAGTACTTC.

V gene TRBV7-3 combines with J gene TRBJ2-1; TRBD2 aligns across 9 bases. Germline-derived CDR1 and CDR2 are SGHTA and FQGTGA. CDR3 length: 15 amino acids. Germline trimming cut 0 bases from V and 8 bases from J; bases unmatched to any gene: 5. The chain's CDR3 is CASSLTSGSIDEQFF. Written as DNA, the CDR3 is TGTGCCAGCAGCTTAACTAGCGGGAGTATCGATGAGCAGTTCTTC.

The chain couples TRBV29-1 to TRBJ2-1; TRBD1 or TRBD2 may be the D gene (5 bases each). The CDR3 sequence is 16 residues long. V lost 0 bases to trimming and J lost 0 bases, with 12 bases between them. Germline CDR1 reads SQVTM; CDR2 reads ANQGSEA. CDR3 nucleotides: TGCAGCGTTGAAGATCCGAGGGGACCCTCCTACAATGAGCAGTTCTTC. As protein: CSVEDPRGPSYNEQFF.

J is TRBJ2-2 and V is TRBV6-1; D remains ambiguous. Germline V gene lookup returns CDR1 MNHNS and CDR2 SASEGT. Deletions cut 5 bases from V and 4 bases from J, with 5 bases between. This CDR3 comprises 12 residues. The CDR3 DNA is TGTGCCAGCAGTCGCACCACCGGGGAGCTGTTTTTT. Protein sequence: CASSRTTGELFF.

The chain is built from TRBV28 and TRBJ2-1; 8 nucleotides match TRBD2. Per the germline V gene, CDR1 is MDHEN and CDR2 is SYDVKM. The ends lost 2 bases at V and 10 bases at J; junction bases unmatched: 7. The CDR3 consists of 14 residues. The DNA of the CDR3 is TGTGCCAGCAGTTTAATAGCGGGGTCCCCGGAGCAGTTCTTC. Its protein product is CASSLIAGSPEQFF.